This T cell receptor (beta chain) was retrieved from a study of OX40 agonist ivuxolimab in advanced cancers. Findings and limits, study-wide: Specificity for antigen went undetermined in the expanded peripheral T cells. The study found that CD8+ T cells averaged more expanded clones than CD4+.

As regards this clone: Its cognate antigen is unknown.

Enrollment shut out patients with autoimmune disease history or systemic immunosuppression. Trimming pared 2 bases from V and 7 bases from J, leaving 14 bases between. This CDR3 comprises 15 residues. The germline gives CDR1 SGHTA, CDR2 FQGNSA. TCRdb's table, derived via immunoSEQ multiplex PCR, lists solely in-frame clones and lacks some. The table shows tens of thousands of clones, with 88% occurring only once. This TCR derives from an adult with an advanced solid tumor such as melanoma, head and neck, liver or kidney cancer. This rearrangement joins TRBV7-2 to TRBJ2-2; D possibly corresponds to TRBD1 (7 bases). This material consisted of CD4+ or CD8+ T cells sorted from blood, taken in a trial of the OX40 agonist ivuxolimab. The chain's CDR3 is CASSLQDRRGGELFF. The CDR3 nucleotides are TGTGCCAGCAGCTTACAGGACAGGCGGGGCGGGGAGCTGTTTTTT.